The rows below give T cell receptor beta chains drawn from one sample of a study of blood T cells in healthy people across ages. TCRdb fed the 5' RACE reads into MiXCR, producing one record per CDR3 protein. This table holds fewer than 750,000 distinct CDR3 sequences, around 48% found once. The sample was blood. These receptors were taken from an elderly man in good health. The CDR3 runs from the conserved cysteine through the conserved F or W. D genes are given only for firm matches. Only part of the rows carry a size: once, few, many, or a class if the clone is expanded.

TRBD1 | TRBJ2-7 | TRBV12-5 | few | TGTGCTAGTGGTTTGGCAGGGACAGACGAGCAGTACTTC | CASGLAGTDEQYF
TRBD2 | TRBJ2-3 | TRBV5-1 | few | TGCGCCAGCAGCTTCCGATTAGCGGGAGAGGGACCAGATACGCAGTATTTT | CASSFRLAGEGPDTQYF
TRBD2 | TRBJ2-5 | TRBV6-2/TRBV6-3 | few | TGTGCCAGCACCCCCAAGCGGGAGGTGGTGGAGACCCAGTACTTC | CASTPKREVVETQYF
- | TRBJ1-4 | TRBV7-9 | - | TGTGCCAGCACCAAAGGGGGGGTTGGCGAAAAACTGTTTTTT | CASTKGGVGEKLFF
- | TRBJ2-5 | TRBV24-1 | - | TGTGCCACCAGTCTCCGCCACCAAGAGACCCAGTACTTC | CATSLRHQETQYF
- | TRBJ2-3 | TRBV24-1 | few | TGTGCCACCAGTGAGGGATATACGCAGTATTTT | CATSEGYTQYF
- | TRBJ2-1 | TRBV29-1 | - | TGCAGCGTTGGCCACCGGGACAATGAGCAGTTCTTC | CSVGHRDNEQFF
- | TRBJ1-2 | TRBV20-1 | - | TGCAGTGCTAGAAAAACCGATGGCTACACCTTC | CSARKTDGYTF
- | TRBJ2-4 | TRBV27 | - | TGTGCCAGCAGTCGCCAGGGGCGGGGCGGCAAAAGCATTCAGTACTTC | CASSRQGRGGKSIQYF
- | TRBJ2-5 | TRBV20-1 | - | TGCAGTGCTAGAGATCCGAGGTCGGTGCAAGAGACCCAGTACTTC | CSARDPRSVQETQYF
- | TRBJ2-2 | TRBV4-3 | once | TGCGCCAGCAGCCAAGATCTAACCCTCGCGAACACCGGGGAGCTGTTTTTT | CASSQDLTLANTGELFF
TRBD1 | TRBJ2-5 | TRBV5-5 | - | TGTGCCAGCACACAGGGGATAGTTCCCGAAGAGACCCAGTACTTC | CASTQGIVPEETQYF
TRBD1 | TRBJ2-7 | TRBV29-1 | - | TGCAGCGGGCAGGTTCCGGGACAGGGTTTGAATGAGCAGTACTTC | CSGQVPGQGLNEQYF
TRBD2 | TRBJ2-3 | TRBV6-2/TRBV6-3 | few | TGTGCCAGCAGGACTAGCGGGGGGCCCGGAAGCACAGATACGCAGTATTTT | CASRTSGGPGSTDTQYF
TRBD1 | TRBJ2-1 | TRBV4-3 | - | TGCGCCAGCAGCCACGCGGGACAGGGACACTACAATGAGCAGTTCTTC | CASSHAGQGHYNEQFF